The entry below gives a single T cell receptor (beta chain) sequence along with its context. Its target is not known. A much larger clone differs by one base, so this may be a read error. This sample was taken from a study of T cells in Graves' hyperthyroidism and ophthalmopathy. Findings of the study overall: In the analysis, a 13 V-J model separated ophthalmopathy from stable hyperthyroidism.

This CDR3 spans 17 amino acids. The germline gives CDR1 SEHNR, CDR2 FQNEAQ (reference sequence). TCR beta CDR3 region amplification was performed from RNA transcripts. The primer set for the first-round RT-PCR of the TCR CDR3 was HTBI. From the multiplex PCR reads, TCRdb called clonotypes with MiXCR, one entry per CDR3 protein. Of 400,000 to 550,000 distinct CDR3 sequences in the sample, about an eighth were seen once. The TCR comes from a woman between 18 and 30 years old with Graves' hyperthyroidism. The chain employs TRBV7-9 and TRBJ2-6, with a possible D match to TRBD2 (5 bases). The sequenced material came from blood. CDR3 sequence: CAGREGRETSVANVLTF. CDR3 nucleotides: TGTGCCGGCCGAGAGGGAAGGGAAACCTCTGTGGCCAACGTCCTGACTTTC.